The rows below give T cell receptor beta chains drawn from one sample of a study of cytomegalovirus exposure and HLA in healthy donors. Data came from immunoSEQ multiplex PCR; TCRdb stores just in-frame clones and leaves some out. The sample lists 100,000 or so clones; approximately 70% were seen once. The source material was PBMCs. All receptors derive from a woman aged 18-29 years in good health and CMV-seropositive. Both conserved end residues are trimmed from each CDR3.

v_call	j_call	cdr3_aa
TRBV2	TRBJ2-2	ASSNLVGTGELF
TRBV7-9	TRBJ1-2	ASTTRGQVYGYT
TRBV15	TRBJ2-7	ATSRDVTSGRKAPYEQY
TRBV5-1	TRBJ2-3	ASSSPGGDTQY
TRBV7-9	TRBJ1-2	ASSDRDRG
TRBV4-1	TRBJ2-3	ASSQGTWRDRTDTQY
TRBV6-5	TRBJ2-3	ASSYTGGLQTDTQY
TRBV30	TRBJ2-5	AWTLRQGLGETQY
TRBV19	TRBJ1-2	ASSMRREGGYT
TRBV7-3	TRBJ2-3	ASSPQLLAGASDTQY
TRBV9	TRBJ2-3	ASSVAGRSPGTDTQY
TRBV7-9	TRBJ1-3	ASSPQGGAGGNTIY
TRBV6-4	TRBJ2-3	ASSDSVENTDTQY
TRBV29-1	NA	SVVYSSYEQY
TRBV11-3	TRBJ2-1	ASSYGTSNNEQF
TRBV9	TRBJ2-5	ASSVASGGTQETQY
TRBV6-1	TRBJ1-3	ASSAQGGDTIY
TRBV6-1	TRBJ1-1	ASSEKNTQAGSEAF
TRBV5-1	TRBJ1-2	ASSLAEQIYGYT
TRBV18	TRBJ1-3	ASSSSESGNTIY
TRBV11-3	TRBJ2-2	ASSLRDIANTGELF
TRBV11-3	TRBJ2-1	ASSAGTAANEQF
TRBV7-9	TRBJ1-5	SSSLTGGSNQPQH
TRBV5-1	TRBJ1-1	ASSSGTGDTEAF
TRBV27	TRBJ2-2	ASSLTPGRTGATGELF
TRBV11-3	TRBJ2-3	ASSLEGRPSTDTQY
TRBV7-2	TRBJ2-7	ASSYSGLAYEQY
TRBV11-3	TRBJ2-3	ASSGGGAGTDTQY
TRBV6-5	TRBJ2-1	ASSYIAGGYNEQF
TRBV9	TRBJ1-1	ASSVRGLMNTEAF
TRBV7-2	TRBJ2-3	ASSSRTSGYTDTQY
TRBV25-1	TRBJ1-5	ASSRNGGGAVQPQH
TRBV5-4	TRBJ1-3	ASSVGGNTIY
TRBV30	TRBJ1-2	AWSAPSNGYT
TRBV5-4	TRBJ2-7	ASRRFGASYEQY
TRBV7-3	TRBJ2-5	ASSSYEETQY
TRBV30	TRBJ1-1	AWSGDRWRAEAF
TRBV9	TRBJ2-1	ASSVALAAYNEQF
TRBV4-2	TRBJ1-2	ASSQGQPSYGYT
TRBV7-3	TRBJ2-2	ASSLTLLGELF
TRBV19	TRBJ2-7	ASSMKASGYTYEQY
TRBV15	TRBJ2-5	ATSRDRPTRQETQY
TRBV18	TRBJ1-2	ASSPAGRANYGYT
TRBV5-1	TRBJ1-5	ASSLYGTVGQPQH
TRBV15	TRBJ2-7	ATSRVAGGPHEQY
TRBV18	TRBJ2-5	ASSPLQGIQETQY
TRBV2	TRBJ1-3	ASSEFQGYSGNTIY
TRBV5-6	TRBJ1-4	ASSGTGGLELF
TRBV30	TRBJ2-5	AWNLRGVRETQY
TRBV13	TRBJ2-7	ASSPESVTSGSYEQY
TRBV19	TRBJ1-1	ASSPHTGGDTEAF
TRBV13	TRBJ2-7	ASSITGTEQY
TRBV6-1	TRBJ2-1	ASSVLAGDSEQF